The 2 T cell receptor beta chains listed next were all sequenced from one sample in a study of fetal regulatory T cell absence and autoimmunity. Here immunoSEQ multiplex PCR was the method, and the copy in TCRdb shows in-frame clones only, minus some. Of about 95,000 clones listed, approximately 75% are singletons. Material: pancreas tissue. These receptors originate from a male donor with IPEX syndrome.

V usage is TRBV4-2 and J usage is TRBJ2-7; D may be TRBD2 (6 bases). Looked up from germline, CDR1 is LGHNA and CDR2 is YNFKEQ. The V gene lost 4 bases and the J gene lost 6 bases, with 22 bases spanning the gap. The CDR3 contains 16 residues. CDR3 residues: CASSPFKRLEWSEQYF. For the CDR3, the DNA is TGTGCCAGCAGCCCCTTTAAAAGACTAGAGTGGAGCGAGCAGTACTTC.

V usage is TRBV4-1 and J usage is TRBJ2-1; D gene ambiguous. CDR1 MGHRA and CDR2 YSYEKL come from the germline V gene. The germline V and J ends were trimmed by 3 bases and 2 bases, with 2 bases remaining between them. This CDR3 is 12 amino acids long. The CDR3 DNA reads as TGCGCCAGCAGCCAGACCTACAATGAGCAGTTCTTC. Translation: CASSQTYNEQFF.